This is a list of T cell receptor beta chains from one sample in a study of cytomegalovirus exposure and HLA in healthy donors. Profiling relied on immunoSEQ multiplex PCR, and the TCRdb table lists in-frame clones only, not all of them. The sample yields 200,000 to 300,000 clones, about 86% seen once. The sequenced sample was PBMCs. These TCRs come from a man aged 18 to 30 in good health and CMV-seronegative. The CDR3 runs from the conserved cysteine through the conserved F or W. A D gene is named only where the DNA matches it firmly. A row's size may be missing; if present it is once, few, many or a size class.

j_call: TRBJ1-5; clone_size: NA; v_call: TRBV7-9; d_call: NA; cdr3_aa: CASSSGGQPQHF; cdr3_nt: TGTGCCAGCAGCTCAGGTGGTCAGCCCCAGCATTTT
j_call: TRBJ2-2; clone_size: few; v_call: TRBV11-2; d_call: TRBD1; cdr3_aa: CASSLSTGGNTGELFF; cdr3_nt: TGTGCCAGCAGCTTATCAACAGGGGGGAACACCGGGGAGCTGTTTTTT
j_call: TRBJ2-6; clone_size: NA; v_call: TRBV9; d_call: TRBD1; cdr3_aa: CASSSDRSSGANVLTF; cdr3_nt: TGTGCCAGCAGCTCGGACAGGAGCTCTGGGGCCAACGTCCTGACTTTC
j_call: TRBJ1-4; clone_size: NA; v_call: TRBV29-1; d_call: NA; cdr3_aa: CSVGTVSGEKLFF; cdr3_nt: TGCAGCGTTGGGACAGTCTCGGGTGAAAAACTGTTTTTT
j_call: TRBJ1-1; clone_size: NA; v_call: TRBV18; d_call: TRBD1; cdr3_aa: CASSPQGQGLTEAFF; cdr3_nt: TGTGCCAGCTCACCACAGGGACAGGGCTTGACTGAAGCTTTCTTT
j_call: TRBJ1-2; clone_size: NA; v_call: TRBV9; d_call: TRBD1; cdr3_aa: CASSPSSGGTGGSDYGYTF; cdr3_nt: TGTGCCAGCAGCCCGTCCTCAGGGGGGACAGGGGGATCTGACTATGGCTACACCTTC
j_call: TRBJ2-1; clone_size: NA; v_call: TRBV18; d_call: TRBD2; cdr3_aa: CASSLNRLAGLNEQFF; cdr3_nt: TGTGCCAGCTCACTGAACCGGCTAGCGGGGTTAAATGAGCAGTTCTTC
j_call: TRBJ1-2; clone_size: NA; v_call: TRBV9; d_call: TRBD1; cdr3_aa: CASSPRQGGNYGYTF; cdr3_nt: TGTGCCAGCAGCCCGAGACAGGGAGGAAACTATGGCTACACCTTC
j_call: TRBJ2-5; clone_size: NA; v_call: TRBV10-2; d_call: TRBD2; cdr3_aa: CASSWREGETQYF; cdr3_nt: TGCGCCAGCAGCTGGCGGGAGGGAGAGACCCAGTACTTC
j_call: TRBJ2-7; clone_size: once; v_call: TRBV4-1; d_call: NA; cdr3_aa: CASSQFAYEQYF; cdr3_nt: TGCGCCAGCAGCCAATTCGCCTACGAGCAGTACTTC
j_call: TRBJ2-3; clone_size: NA; v_call: TRBV7-2; d_call: NA; cdr3_aa: CASSPYSPDTQYF; cdr3_nt: TGTGCCAGCAGCCCATATAGCCCAGATACGCAGTATTTT